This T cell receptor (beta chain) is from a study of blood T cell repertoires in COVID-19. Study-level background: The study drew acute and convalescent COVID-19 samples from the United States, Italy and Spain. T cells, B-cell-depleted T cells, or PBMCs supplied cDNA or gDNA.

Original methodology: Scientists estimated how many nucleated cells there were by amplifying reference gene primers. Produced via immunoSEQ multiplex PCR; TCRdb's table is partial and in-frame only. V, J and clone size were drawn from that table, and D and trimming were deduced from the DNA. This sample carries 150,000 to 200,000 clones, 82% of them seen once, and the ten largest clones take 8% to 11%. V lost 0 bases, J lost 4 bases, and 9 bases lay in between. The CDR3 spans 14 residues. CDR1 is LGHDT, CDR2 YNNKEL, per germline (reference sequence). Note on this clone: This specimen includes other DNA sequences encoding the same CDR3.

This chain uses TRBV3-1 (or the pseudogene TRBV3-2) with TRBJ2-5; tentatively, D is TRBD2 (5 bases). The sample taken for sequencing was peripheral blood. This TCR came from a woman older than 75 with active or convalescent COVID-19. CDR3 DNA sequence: TGTGCCAGCAGCCAAGAAACTAGTCGAGAGACCCAGTACTTC. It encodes CASSQETSRETQYF.